This T cell receptor (beta chain) was obtained from a study of human T cells and chemical hapten exposure. Across the whole study: In the approximately 26-week study, patients were dosed weekly with diphenylcyclopropenone on the scalp throughout. 0.01% DPC was applied to the upper back in patch tests, which were read at 6 days. Mostly female patients had alopecia areata, totalis or universalis. Study-level results: DPC sensitization left the count of TCRs above 1 in 1000 unchanged.

CDR1 is ENHRY and CDR2 is SYGVKD in the germline V gene. V dropped 1 base and J dropped 7 bases, with 11 bases sitting between them. The CDR3 covers 13 residues. As for this clonotype: The antigen remains unidentified.

A single record per CDR3 protein comes from TCRdb applying MiXCR to the RACE reads. The sample records roughly 200,000 distinct CDR3 sequences, around 25% being singletons. Time point: patch test 3, about 24 weeks after DPC sensitization. Treatment meaning: therapeutic diphenylcyclopropenone sensitization with weekly scalp DPC. This receptor was obtained from a middle-aged woman with alopecia areata. Some clones in this sample may be carry-over from other donors' samples. The chain combines TRBV10-3 with TRBJ2-7, with D possibly matching TRBD1 (5 bases). Specimen: whole blood, collected in connection with sensitization to the hapten diphenylcyclopropenone (DPC). The CDR3 DNA follows: TGTGCCATCAGTGAGTACAGGCAGGGAGAGCAGTACTTC. This gives the protein CAISEYRQGEQYF.